These 18 T cell receptor beta chains share one sample of origin, sequenced in a study of regulatory T cells in long-lasting Graves disease. The time point here: newly diagnosed GD, antithyroid drugs for less than 3 months. Making the TCR library involved RNA that had been extracted from PBMCs. Arm-PCR of CDR3 regions and iRepertoire HTBI primers were used to build TCR beta libraries. TCRdb called the multiplex PCR reads again in MiXCR, with one record for every CDR3 protein. Counted here are 450,000 to 600,000 distinct CDR3 sequences, around 16% occurring once; the ten biggest clones make up 9% to 15%. These data are also associated with another study on T cells in Graves' hyperthyroidism and ophthalmopathy.

Sequencing used peripheral blood mononuclear cells (PBMCs), obtained at new diagnosis, from a patient treated with antithyroid drugs. The receptors were sampled from a man aged 40-49 years with Graves disease.

The genes are TRBV6-1 and TRBJ1-5, with D unresolved. From germline, CDR1 is MNHNS and CDR2 SASEGT. V gave up 7 bases and J gave up 7 bases, with 8 bases separating them. This CDR3 is 11 amino acids long. The chain's CDR3 is CASKEGQPQHF. As DNA, the CDR3 is TGTGCCAGCAAGGAGGGCCAGCCCCAGCATTTT.

At least ten counts were recorded for this clonotype. The chain couples TRBV7-9 to TRBJ2-1, with 7 bases aligning to TRBD1. J lost 7 bases, V lost 5 bases, and 14 bases had no gene match. The length of the CDR3 is 16 residues. Germline values: CDR1 SEHNR, CDR2 FQNEAQ (reference sequence). Here the CDR3 reads CASSLYRGSGWNEQFF. The CDR3 DNA reads as TGTGCCAGCAGCCTCTACAGGGGCAGTGGGTGGAATGAGCAGTTCTTC.

This clonotype was detected many times. The chain joins TRBV6-2 or TRBV6-3 to TRBJ2-7, with unresolved D. Germline loops: CDR1 MNHEY, CDR2 SVGEGT. The V and J ends lost 5 bases and 3 bases respectively, with 8 bases between them. This CDR3 region has 12 residues. The CDR3 region is CASSETVYEQYF. The CDR3 DNA sequence: TGTGCCAGCAGTGAGACCGTCTACGAGCAGTACTTC.

This clonotype was detected many times. The chain is built from TRBV14 and TRBJ2-1; 8 nucleotides match TRBD2. Trimming took 4 bases from V and 0 from J; bases not matched to a gene: 8. Per germline, CDR1 SGHDN and CDR2 FVKESK. The CDR3 spans 17 residues. As DNA, the CDR3 is TGTGCCAGCAGCCCTCTCAGCGGGAGAAGCTCCTACAATGAGCAGTTCTTC. Its protein product is CASSPLSGRSSYNEQFF.

This clonotype was seen a few times. The J gene is TRBJ2-2, the V gene TRBV11-2; D is undetermined. The CDR3 spans 13 residues. Looked up from germline, CDR1 is SGHAT and CDR2 is FQNNGV. V lost 5 bases to trimming and J lost 4 bases, with 8 bases between them. CDR3 sequence (DNA): TGTGCCAGCAGCCCACAGTCCACCGGGGAGCTGTTTTTT. This translates into CASSPQSTGELFF.

This clonotype was recorded a few times. CDR3 sequence: CASSLSGGQNTGELFF. Written as DNA, the CDR3 is TGTGCCAGCAGCCTCTCCGGGGGACAGAACACCGGGGAGCTGTTTTTT. The chain combines TRBV5-5 with TRBJ2-2; TRBD1 or TRBD2 may be the D gene (6 bases each). The V gene's germline CDR1 is SGHKS and CDR2 YYEKEE (reference sequence). The CDR3 totals 16 residues. The ends were cut back, 4 bases at V and 1 base at J, with 14 bases in the middle.

Many counts were recorded for this clonotype. The chain joins TRBV27 to TRBJ2-7; D remains unclear. V was shortened by 5 bases and J by 5 bases, with 13 bases between the two germline ends. Germline CDR1 and CDR2: MNHEY and SMNVEV (reference sequence). The CDR3 consists of 13 residues. CDR3 coding DNA: TGTGCCAGCAGTCCGACACTGGACCACGAGCAGTACTTC. Translated: CASSPTLDHEQYF.

This clonotype was picked up many times. This chain connects TRBV7-9 to TRBJ1-6; D not resolved. The CDR3 is 16 residues long. CDR1 and CDR2 from the germline V gene are SEHNR and FQNEAQ (reference sequence). V lost 6 bases, J lost 4 bases, and 16 bases lay in between. CDR3 coding DNA: TGTGCCAGCAGTCCTTACGGCGGAACATATAATTCACCCCTCCACTTT. It codes for CASSPYGGTYNSPLHF. The full variable domain, in which reference TRBV7-9 and TRBJ1-6 provide the parts outside the CDR3, is DTGVSQNPRHKITKRGQNVTFRCDPISEHNRLYWYRQTLGQGPEFLTYFQNEAQLEKSRLLSDRFSAERPKGSFSTLEIQRTEQGDSAMYLCASSPYGGTYNSPLHFGNGTRLTVT.

Ten or more counts support this clonotype. The rearrangement joins TRBV28 to TRBJ1-2; D uncertain. Per the germline V gene, CDR1 is MDHEN and CDR2 is SYDVKM. The CDR3 has 11 residues. With 4 bases removed from V and 7 bases from J, the gap between germline ends came to 7 bases. The CDR3 nucleotides are TGTGCCAGCAGTTCAAGGTCTGGCTACACCTTC. Protein: CASSSRSGYTF.

Ten or more counts support this clonotype. The gene calls are TRBV7-8 and TRBJ2-4, with TRBD2 identical over 7 bases. Trimming at V came to 0 bases and at J to 8 bases, leaving 7 bases not matched to a gene. The CDR3 spans 15 residues. Per the germline V gene, CDR1 is SGHVS and CDR2 is FQNEAQ. CDR3 residues: CASSLAGREIDIQYF. The CDR3, as DNA: TGTGCCAGCAGCTTAGCGGGGCGGGAGATTGACATTCAGTACTTC.

The DNA of the CDR3 is TGCAGCGTTGAAGATTATGTAGCGGGACTCGTAGTGGTTACGCAGTATTTT. It translates to CSVEDYVAGLVVVTQYF. The rearrangement links TRBV29-1 to TRBJ2-3, with 8 bases aligning to TRBD2. In germline, CDR1 is SQVTM, CDR2 ANQGSEA. Trimming removed 0 bases from V and 8 bases from J; junction bases left unmatched: 16. This CDR3 has 17 residues.

This clonotype was seen ten or more times. The chain has TRBV3-1 and TRBJ1-5, with TRBD1 as a possible D gene (6 bases). V shed 1 base and J shed 9 bases, with 19 bases lying between them. The CDR3 is 16 amino acids. Germline CDR1 LGHDT, CDR2 YNNKEL (reference sequence). The CDR3 DNA sequence: TGTGCCAGCAGCCAAGGAGTTGCAGGGGCCCCCAGGCCCCAGCATTTT. Translating gives CASSQGVAGAPRPQHF.

The table lists this clonotype with many counts. The chain links TRBV7-3 to TRBJ1-1; the D is unclear. Germline values: CDR1 SGHTA, CDR2 FQGTGA. This CDR3 is built from 15 residues. Trimming pared 0 bases from V and 0 bases from J, leaving 8 bases between. CDR3 loop: CASSLTRIMNTEAFF. CDR3 DNA: TGTGCCAGCAGCTTAACGAGAATTATGAACACTGAAGCTTTCTTT. The whole variable domain, filled in from reference TRBV7-3 and TRBJ1-1, reads GAGVSQTPSNKVTEKGKYVELRCDPISGHTALYWYRQSLGQGPEFLIYFQGTGAADDSGLPNDRFFAVRPEGSVSTLKIQRTERGDSAVYLCASSLTRIMNTEAFFGQGTRLTVV.

This clonotype was counted between two and nine times. The V and J genes are TRBV4-1 and TRBJ1-5; 10 bases match TRBD1. The CDR3 is 17 amino acids. Germline V gene lookup returns CDR1 MGHRA and CDR2 YSYEKL. The V and J ends lost 2 bases and 8 bases, in that order; junction bases with no gene match: 12. This CDR3 is CASSQRGDRGVGEPQHF. DNA for the CDR3: TGCGCCAGCAGCCAAAGAGGGGACAGGGGTGTTGGTGAGCCCCAGCATTTT.

There are many counts of this clonotype. This chain links TRBV2 with TRBJ2-3, with 10 bases identical to TRBD2. CDR3 length equals 15 residues. The junction had 11 bases not matched to a gene; V was cut back by 7 bases and J by 7 bases. CDR1 and CDR2 (germline): SNHLY, FYNNEI. CDR3 sequence reads: CASKGVAGGGNTQYF. CDR3 DNA sequence: TGTGCCAGCAAAGGGGTAGCGGGAGGCGGGAATACGCAGTATTTT.

The gene calls are TRBV18 and TRBJ2-7; a weak D match, TRBD2 (6 bases). The length of the CDR3 is 17 residues. Trimming removed 4 bases at V and 6 bases at J, with 25 bases between. Germline lookup yields CDR1 KGHSH and CDR2 LQKENI. The CDR3 DNA reads TGTGCCAGCTCACAGGAGGGTACGGGACTCAAATTCGCCGAGCAGTACTTC. Protein sequence: CASSQEGTGLKFAEQYF.

The rearrangement uses TRBV28 and TRBJ2-7, with D tentatively TRBD2 (5 bases). The V gene lost 4 bases and the J gene lost 2 bases, with 15 bases spanning the gap. CDR3 length: 15 amino acids. Germline V gene lookup returns CDR1 MDHEN and CDR2 SYDVKM. The CDR3, as DNA: TGTGCCAGCAGTTCCCCCACCGGGGAGCCCTACGAGCAGTACTTC. Residues: CASSSPTGEPYEQYF.

This clonotype was seen repeatedly, ten times or more. The chain couples TRBV19 to TRBJ1-1; 7 positions agree with TRBD1. The J segment lost 1 base and the V segment lost 0 bases, leaving 11 bases of the junction unmatched. In germline, CDR1 is LNHDA, CDR2 SQIVND (reference sequence). This CDR3 is 18 amino acids long. The CDR3 reads CASSIDPWPTGPNTEAFF. Written as DNA, the CDR3 is TGTGCCAGTAGTATAGATCCATGGCCGACAGGGCCGAACACTGAAGCTTTCTTT. The variable domain in full, completed from reference TRBV19 and TRBJ1-1, reads DGGITQSPKYLFRKEGQNVTLSCEQNLNHDAMYWYRQDPGQGLRLIYYSQIVNDFQKGDIAEGYSVSREKKESFPLTVTSAQKNPTAFYLCASSIDPWPTGPNTEAFFGQGTRLTVV.